These 3 T cell receptor beta chains share one sample of origin, sequenced in a study of identical twins. TCRdb called the 5' RACE reads again in MiXCR, with one record for every CDR3 protein. The repertoire has fewer than 650,000 distinct CDR3 sequences, around a tenth of them found once; the top ten carry more than 2.5%. A further study also used this sample, focusing on yellow fever vaccine responses in identical twins.

What was sequenced was PBMCs. These receptors all come from a woman under 30 in good health.

This clonotype was counted a few times. The gene calls are TRBV29-1 and TRBJ1-2; TRBD1 matches at 9 bases. CDR1 and CDR2 from the germline V gene are SQVTM and ANQGSEA. The CDR3 loop spans 13 amino acids. Trimming removed 6 bases from V and 7 bases from J; junction bases left unmatched: 9. The CDR3 bases are TGCAGCGTAGTAGGACAGGGGACGGCTGGCTACACCTTC. Protein: CSVVGQGTAGYTF.

There are a few counts of this clonotype. This sequence joins TRBV20-1 and TRBJ2-3; D gene unclear. The CDR3 is made up of 14 amino acids. The germline gives CDR1 DFQATT, CDR2 SNEGSKA (reference sequence). Trimming took off 1 base at V and 1 base at J, with 9 bases between the two ends. The CDR3 DNA is TGCAGTGCTAGAGTTCGCCAGGGCACAGATACGCAGTATTTT. Protein sequence: CSARVRQGTDTQYF.

This clonotype was counted only a few times. The rearrangement links TRBV7-2 to TRBJ2-3; D remains unclear. The CDR3 is 16 residues long. Deletions cut 0 bases from V and 4 bases from J, with 14 bases between. Germline CDR1 and CDR2: SGHTA and FQGNSA. CDR3 sequence: CASSLARLRGPDTQYF. The CDR3 coding sequence is TGTGCCAGCAGCTTAGCTCGGCTTCGTGGTCCAGATACGCAGTATTTT.